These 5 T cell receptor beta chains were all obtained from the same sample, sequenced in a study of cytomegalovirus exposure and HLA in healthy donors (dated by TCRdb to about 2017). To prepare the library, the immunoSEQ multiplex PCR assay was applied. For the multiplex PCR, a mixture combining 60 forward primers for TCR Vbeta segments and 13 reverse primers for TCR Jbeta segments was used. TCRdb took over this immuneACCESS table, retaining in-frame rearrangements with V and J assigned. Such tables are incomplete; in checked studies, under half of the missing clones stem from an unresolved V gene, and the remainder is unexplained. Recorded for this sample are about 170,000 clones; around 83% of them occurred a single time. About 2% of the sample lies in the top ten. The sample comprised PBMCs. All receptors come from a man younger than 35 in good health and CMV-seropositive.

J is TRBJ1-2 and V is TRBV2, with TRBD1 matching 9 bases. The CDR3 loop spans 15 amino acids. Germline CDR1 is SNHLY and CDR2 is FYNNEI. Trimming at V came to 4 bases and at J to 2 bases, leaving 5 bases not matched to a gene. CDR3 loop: CASSGDRAGNYGYTF. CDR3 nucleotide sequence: TGTGCCAGCAGTGGGGACAGGGCGGGGAACTATGGCTACACCTTC.

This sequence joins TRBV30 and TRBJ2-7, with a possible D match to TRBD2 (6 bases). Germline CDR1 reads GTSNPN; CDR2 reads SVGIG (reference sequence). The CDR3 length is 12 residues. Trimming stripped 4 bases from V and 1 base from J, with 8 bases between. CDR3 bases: TGTGCCTGGAAGGGAGGATCCTACGAGCAGTACTTC. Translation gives CAWKGGSYEQYF.

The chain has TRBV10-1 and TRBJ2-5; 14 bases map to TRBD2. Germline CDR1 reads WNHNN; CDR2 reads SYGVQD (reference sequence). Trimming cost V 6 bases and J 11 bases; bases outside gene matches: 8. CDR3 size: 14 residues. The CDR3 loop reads CASRGLAGGRQQYF. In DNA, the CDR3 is TGCGCCAGCAGAGGACTAGCGGGGGGTAGACAGCAGTACTTC.

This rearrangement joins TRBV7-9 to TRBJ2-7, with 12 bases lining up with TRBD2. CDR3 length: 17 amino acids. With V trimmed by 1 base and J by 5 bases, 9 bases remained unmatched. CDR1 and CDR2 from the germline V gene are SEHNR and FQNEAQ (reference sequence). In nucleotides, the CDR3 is TGTGCCAGCAGCTTAGTCCTGACTAGCGGGGGAACTGACGAGCAGTACTTC. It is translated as CASSLVLTSGGTDEQYF.

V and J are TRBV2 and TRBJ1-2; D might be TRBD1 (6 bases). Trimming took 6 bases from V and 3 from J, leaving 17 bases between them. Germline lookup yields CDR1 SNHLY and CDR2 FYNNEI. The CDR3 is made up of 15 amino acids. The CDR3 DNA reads TGTGCCAGCAGCCGCGAGGACAGACCATACTATGGCTACACCTTC. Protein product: CASSREDRPYYGYTF.